This TCR beta chain emerged from a study of beta chain features in type 1 diabetes. The CDR3 has 16 residues. Per the germline V gene, CDR1 is SGDLS and CDR2 is YYNGEE. V was pared by 1 base and J by 5 bases, with 11 bases of the junction left unmatched. Reverse transcribing all isolated RNA meant expressed TCRB transcripts were sequenced. The data were produced by immunoSEQ multiplex PCR, yet TCRdb's version contains in-frame clones alone and is incomplete. The sample holds almost 350,000 clones, roughly 8% seen once. The clonotype comes from a woman aged 18-29 years in good health. The J gene is TRBJ2-5, the V gene TRBV9; 7 bases map to TRBD2. Sequencing was performed on central memory CD4+ T cells from blood. The CDR3, as DNA: TGTGCCAGCAGCGTATCCCCGGCAAACGGGGGGGAGACCCAGTACTTC. Translation gives CASSVSPANGGETQYF.